These T cell receptor beta chains were read from a single sample in a study of CD8+ T cells in alopecia areata. Method: immunoSEQ multiplex PCR; TCRdb's copy keeps in-frame clones and lacks some. Of almost 250,000 clones in the sample, under 80% were seen once. The source was CD4+ T cells sorted from blood, collected at week 0. The receptors derive from a human donor with alopecia areata. Each CDR3 is given with its conserved first and last residue. Each record gives: J gene, clone size, V gene, D gene, CDR3 DNA, CDR3 protein. The D gene is left open where the match is weak. Size values are once, few and many counts, or a class for expanded clones, and some rows have none.

j_gene: TRBJ2-1; abundance: NA; v_gene: TRBV11-2; d_gene: NA; CDR3nt: TGTGCCAGCAGCCGACTCGGGACACAATACAATGAGCAGTTCTTC; CDR3aa: CASSRLGTQYNEQFF
j_gene: TRBJ2-5; abundance: NA; v_gene: TRBV6-5; d_gene: TRBD2; CDR3nt: TGTGCCAGCGCCGTTCTAGCGGGAGCGCCCACAGACTTC; CDR3aa: CASAVLAGAPTDF
j_gene: TRBJ2-3; abundance: NA; v_gene: TRBV10-3; d_gene: NA; CDR3nt: TGTGCCATCAGTGAGTCGTTGAGCACAGATACGCAGTATTTT; CDR3aa: CAISESLSTDTQYF
j_gene: TRBJ2-5; abundance: few; v_gene: TRBV30; d_gene: NA; CDR3nt: TGTGCCACCCGCCGAGGAGGGACCCAGTACTTC; CDR3aa: CATRRGGTQYF
j_gene: TRBJ2-2; abundance: NA; v_gene: TRBV19; d_gene: NA; CDR3nt: TGTGCCAGTAGTATAAACAGGAACACCGGGGAGCTGTTTTTT; CDR3aa: CASSINRNTGELFF
j_gene: TRBJ1-6; abundance: few; v_gene: TRBV11-1; d_gene: NA; CDR3nt: TGTGCCAGCAGCTTAAGGGGGAGGAATTCACCCCTCCACTTT; CDR3aa: CASSLRGRNSPLHF
j_gene: TRBJ1-5; abundance: once; v_gene: TRBV7-2; d_gene: NA; CDR3nt: TGTGCCAGCAGCTTAAACCCGAGGACGGAGTACAATCAACCCCAGCATTTT; CDR3aa: CASSLNPRTEYNQPQHF
j_gene: TRBJ2-1; abundance: few; v_gene: TRBV18; d_gene: NA; CDR3nt: TGTGCCAGCTCACCTTTGACTAAATACAATGAGCAGTTCTTC; CDR3aa: CASSPLTKYNEQFF
j_gene: TRBJ2-6; abundance: few; v_gene: TRBV7-3; d_gene: TRBD1; CDR3nt: TGTGCCAGCAGCTTAGCCTCGACAGGGGCTGGGGCCAACGTCCTGACTTTC; CDR3aa: CASSLASTGAGANVLTF
j_gene: TRBJ1-2; abundance: NA; v_gene: TRBV25-1; d_gene: TRBD1; CDR3nt: TGTGCCAGCAGTGACCCAGGCAGGGGGTATGGCTACACCTTC; CDR3aa: CASSDPGRGYGYTF
j_gene: TRBJ2-3; abundance: NA; v_gene: TRBV7-2; d_gene: TRBD2; CDR3nt: TGTGCCAGCAGCTCTAGACTAGCGGGGACCCCCACAGATACGCAGTATTTT; CDR3aa: CASSSRLAGTPTDTQYF
j_gene: TRBJ2-2; abundance: NA; v_gene: TRBV29-1; d_gene: NA; CDR3nt: TGCAGCGTTGGGGGACACACCTCTCTTTCCGGGGAGCTGTTTTTT; CDR3aa: CSVGGHTSLSGELFF
j_gene: TRBJ2-2; abundance: NA; v_gene: TRBV5-6; d_gene: NA; CDR3nt: TGTGCCAGCAGCCCCACCGGGAGGGAGCTGTTTTTT; CDR3aa: CASSPTGRELFF
j_gene: TRBJ2-7; abundance: NA; v_gene: TRBV6-5; d_gene: TRBD1; CDR3nt: TGTGCCAGCAGTTACCTGGGACAGGGACCCTACGAGCAGTACTTC; CDR3aa: CASSYLGQGPYEQYF
j_gene: TRBJ1-4; abundance: once; v_gene: TRBV30; d_gene: NA; CDR3nt: TGTGCCTGGACCCCCGGGGGGAGGCGCGAAAAACTGTTTTTT; CDR3aa: CAWTPGGRREKLFF
j_gene: TRBJ1-2; abundance: NA; v_gene: TRBV11-2; d_gene: NA; CDR3nt: TGTGCCAGCCGAGGGAATCTCTATGGCTACACCTTC; CDR3aa: CASRGNLYGYTF
j_gene: TRBJ2-4; abundance: NA; v_gene: TRBV4-1; d_gene: TRBD1; CDR3nt: TGCGCCAGCAGCCAAGAGTGGGGACAGGGGGGAAACATTCAGTACTTC; CDR3aa: CASSQEWGQGGNIQYF
j_gene: TRBJ2-2; abundance: NA; v_gene: TRBV29-1; d_gene: TRBD1; CDR3nt: TGCAGCGTTGTTCTACAGGGGAAGGCCGGGGAGCTGTTTTTT; CDR3aa: CSVVLQGKAGELFF
j_gene: TRBJ2-5; abundance: NA; v_gene: TRBV11-2; d_gene: NA; CDR3nt: TGTGCCAGCAGCGGGGGTATCGCTTACCAAGAGACCCAGTACTTC; CDR3aa: CASSGGIAYQETQYF
j_gene: TRBJ2-1; abundance: NA; v_gene: TRBV5-1; d_gene: NA; CDR3nt: TGCGCCAGCAGCTTGGCCGGGATAGCGAGGAAGTTCTTC; CDR3aa: CASSLAGIARKFF
j_gene: TRBJ1-2; abundance: NA; v_gene: TRBV29-1; d_gene: NA; CDR3nt: TGCAGCGAGGGGGACGGGTCCTATGGCTACACCTTC; CDR3aa: CSEGDGSYGYTF
j_gene: TRBJ1-5; abundance: NA; v_gene: TRBV6-6; d_gene: NA; CDR3nt: TGTGCCAGCAGTGTGGCCTCTGGCAATCAGCCCCAGCATTTT; CDR3aa: CASSVASGNQPQHF
j_gene: TRBJ2-7; abundance: NA; v_gene: TRBV20-1; d_gene: NA; CDR3nt: TGCAGTGCTAGCGGTTGGGACGAGCAGTACTTC; CDR3aa: CSASGWDEQYF
j_gene: TRBJ2-3; abundance: NA; v_gene: TRBV6-1; d_gene: TRBD1; CDR3nt: TGTGCCAGCAGTACCGGGACAGGGGTCCCGGATTTT; CDR3aa: CASSTGTGVPDF
j_gene: TRBJ1-1; abundance: NA; v_gene: TRBV30; d_gene: NA; CDR3nt: TGTGCCTGGAACCTCCGCAGGGGATGGACTGAAGCTTTCTTT; CDR3aa: CAWNLRRGWTEAFF
j_gene: TRBJ2-5; abundance: NA; v_gene: TRBV27; d_gene: NA; CDR3nt: TGTGCCAGCAGTTTATATCCGGGGGACAACCAAGAGACCCAGTACTTC; CDR3aa: CASSLYPGDNQETQYF
j_gene: TRBJ2-7; abundance: NA; v_gene: TRBV30; d_gene: NA; CDR3nt: TGTGCCTGGACCCTGACGAGGTTCGGCGAGCAGTACTTC; CDR3aa: CAWTLTRFGEQYF
j_gene: TRBJ1-3; abundance: NA; v_gene: TRBV30; d_gene: TRBD1; CDR3nt: TGTGCCTGGCTAAGACAGGGGGCTGGAAACACCATATATTTT; CDR3aa: CAWLRQGAGNTIYF
j_gene: TRBJ2-5; abundance: NA; v_gene: TRBV5-4; d_gene: TRBD2; CDR3nt: TGTGCCAGCAGCGGCCCGGGACTAGCGAACCAAGAGACCCAGTACTTC; CDR3aa: CASSGPGLANQETQYF
j_gene: TRBJ2-3; abundance: few; v_gene: TRBV11-2; d_gene: NA; CDR3nt: TGTGCCAGCAGCTTAGTAGATACGCAGTATTTT; CDR3aa: CASSLVDTQYF
j_gene: TRBJ2-7; abundance: NA; v_gene: TRBV5-4; d_gene: NA; CDR3nt: TGTGCCAGCAGCTTGGGACAGGCGTCCTACGAGCAGTACTTC; CDR3aa: CASSLGQASYEQYF
j_gene: TRBJ2-5; abundance: NA; v_gene: TRBV6-5; d_gene: TRBD2; CDR3nt: TGTGCCAGCAGTTACTCCGGGACTAGCGGGGGGGAGACCCAGTACTTC; CDR3aa: CASSYSGTSGGETQYF
j_gene: TRBJ2-3; abundance: NA; v_gene: TRBV30; d_gene: NA; CDR3nt: TGTGCCTGGAGGAGGCAGGACACAGATACGCAGTATTTT; CDR3aa: CAWRRQDTDTQYF
j_gene: TRBJ2-2; abundance: NA; v_gene: TRBV27; d_gene: NA; CDR3nt: TGTGCCAGCAGTTTACGGCTGGTGAACACCGGGGAGCTGTTTTTT; CDR3aa: CASSLRLVNTGELFF
j_gene: TRBJ1-1; abundance: NA; v_gene: TRBV9; d_gene: NA; CDR3nt: TGTGCCAGCAGCGTCCTTAGTTTCACTGAAGCTTTCTTT; CDR3aa: CASSVLSFTEAFF
j_gene: TRBJ2-3; abundance: NA; v_gene: TRBV30; d_gene: NA; CDR3nt: TGTGCCTGGAGCCCTAGCAGGGGAACAGATACGCAGTATTTT; CDR3aa: CAWSPSRGTDTQYF
j_gene: TRBJ1-5; abundance: NA; v_gene: TRBV7-8; d_gene: NA; CDR3nt: TGTGCCAGCAGCTTATACAGCTCCAATCAGCCCCAGCATTTT; CDR3aa: CASSLYSSNQPQHF
j_gene: TRBJ1-5; abundance: NA; v_gene: TRBV30; d_gene: TRBD1; CDR3nt: TGTGCCTGGAGTCTAGAACAGGGGAAACAGCCCCAGCATTTT; CDR3aa: CAWSLEQGKQPQHF
j_gene: TRBJ1-5; abundance: NA; v_gene: TRBV18; d_gene: NA; CDR3nt: TGTGCCAGCTCACCACCGGGAGAGCCCCAGCATTTT; CDR3aa: CASSPPGEPQHF
j_gene: TRBJ2-6; abundance: NA; v_gene: TRBV30; d_gene: NA; CDR3nt: TGTGCCTGGAGGACTCCTGGGGCCAACGTCCTGACTTTC; CDR3aa: CAWRTPGANVLTF
j_gene: TRBJ2-2; abundance: NA; v_gene: TRBV20-1; d_gene: NA; CDR3nt: TGCAGTGCTAGAGGAGCCGGGGAGCTGTTTTTT; CDR3aa: CSARGAGELFF
j_gene: TRBJ2-2; abundance: NA; v_gene: TRBV30; d_gene: NA; CDR3nt: TGTGCCTGGAGTGTACGAATCCGCGGGGAGCTGTTTTTT; CDR3aa: CAWSVRIRGELFF
j_gene: TRBJ2-3; abundance: few; v_gene: TRBV7-8; d_gene: NA; CDR3nt: TGTGCCAGCAGCTTAGGGCACAACACAGATACGCAGTATTTT; CDR3aa: CASSLGHNTDTQYF
j_gene: TRBJ1-6; abundance: NA; v_gene: TRBV9; d_gene: NA; CDR3nt: TGTGCCAGCAGCGCCGGCAGTGGATTTAATTCACCCCTCCACTTT; CDR3aa: CASSAGSGFNSPLHF
j_gene: TRBJ2-2; abundance: NA; v_gene: TRBV5-1; d_gene: NA; CDR3nt: TGCGCCAGCAGCTTGGTGGGGAACACCGGGGAGCTGTTTTTT; CDR3aa: CASSLVGNTGELFF
j_gene: TRBJ2-3; abundance: NA; v_gene: TRBV30; d_gene: NA; CDR3nt: TGTGCCTGGAACCCGATAGAAGGCTCACAGTATTTT; CDR3aa: CAWNPIEGSQYF
j_gene: TRBJ2-3; abundance: NA; v_gene: TRBV29-1; d_gene: NA; CDR3nt: TGCAGCGACGGACACTTCACAGATACGCAGTATTTT; CDR3aa: CSDGHFTDTQYF